These 3 T cell receptor beta chains were sequenced from one sample in a study of cytomegalovirus exposure and HLA in healthy donors. Measured with immunoSEQ multiplex PCR; TCRdb has only the in-frame clones, and not every one. The profile shows a few hundred thousand clones, roughly 89% of them singletons. Source material: PBMCs. These receptors were taken from a woman between 18 and 29 years old in good health and CMV-seronegative.

The chain couples TRBV4-3 to TRBJ2-2; D remains ambiguous. The CDR3 is 14 residues long. Germline CDR1 and CDR2: LGHNA and YSLEER. Between the trimmed V and J ends, which lost 0 bases and 10 bases, there was a span of 12 bases. CDR3 amino acids: CASSQDLSSQELFF. CDR3 nucleotides: TGCGCCAGCAGCCAAGATCTTTCCAGTCAGGAGCTGTTTTTT.

This clone was seen a handful of times. V usage is TRBV5-6 and J usage is TRBJ1-6; the D is unclear. Germline CDR1 is SGHDT and CDR2 is YYEEEE. V was trimmed by 0 bases and J by 10 bases, leaving 14 bases between them. The CDR3 extends over 15 amino acids. In DNA form, the CDR3 reads TGTGCCAGCAGCTTGGTGTTCGAAGGAGGCTCACCCCTCCACTTT. This codes for CASSLVFEGGSPLHF.

V is TRBV9 and J is TRBJ2-2, with 8 bases that match TRBD1. This CDR3 spans 13 amino acids. V trimming: 2 bases; J trimming: 8 bases; junction bases outside the gene matches: 2. The germline V gene has CDR1 SGDLS and CDR2 YYNGEE. CDR3 in DNA: TGTGCCAGCAGCGTCCAGGGGGCGGGGGAGCTGTTTTTT. Its translation is CASSVQGAGELFF.